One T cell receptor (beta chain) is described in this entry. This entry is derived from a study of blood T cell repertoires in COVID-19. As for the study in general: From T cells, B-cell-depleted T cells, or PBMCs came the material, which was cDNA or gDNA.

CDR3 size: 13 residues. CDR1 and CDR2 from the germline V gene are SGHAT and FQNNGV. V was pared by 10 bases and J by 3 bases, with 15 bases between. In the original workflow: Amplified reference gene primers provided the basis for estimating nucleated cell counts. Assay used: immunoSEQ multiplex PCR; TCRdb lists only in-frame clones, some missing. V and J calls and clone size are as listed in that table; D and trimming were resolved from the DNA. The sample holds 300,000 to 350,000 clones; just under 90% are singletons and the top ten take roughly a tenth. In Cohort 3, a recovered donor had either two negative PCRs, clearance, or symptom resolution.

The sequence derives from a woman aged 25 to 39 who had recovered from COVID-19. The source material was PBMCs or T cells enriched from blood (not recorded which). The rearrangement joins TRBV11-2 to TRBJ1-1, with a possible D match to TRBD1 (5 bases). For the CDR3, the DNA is TGTGCCACTTCTTCAGGGTCGGACACTGAAGCTTTCTTT. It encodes CATSSGSDTEAFF.